Each of the 28 T cell receptor beta chains below was sequenced from the same sample in a study of blood T cell repertoires in COVID-19. Some clones are missing from TCRdb's copy, which holds only in-frame ones; the method was immunoSEQ multiplex PCR. The sample holds 110,000 to 150,000 clones, approximately 89% seen once. The sample taken for sequencing was peripheral blood. The source is a woman in her forties or fifties with acute or convalescent COVID-19.

The gene calls are TRBV7-3 and TRBJ1-2; 7 nucleotides match TRBD1. Germline CDR1 SGHTA, CDR2 FQGTGA. V dropped 5 bases and J dropped 6; count of bases not matched to a gene: 6. This CDR3 is built from 13 residues. CDR3 amino acids: CASSPQGGDGYTF. As DNA, the CDR3 is TGTGCCAGCAGCCCTCAGGGGGGCGATGGCTACACCTTC.

The rearrangement links TRBV20-1 to TRBJ2-1; 9 bases align to TRBD2. The CDR3 contains 14 residues. The germline CDR1 and CDR2 sequences are DFQATT and SNEGSKA (reference sequence). V lost 3 bases, J lost 9 bases, and 9 bases stayed unmatched. CDR3 in DNA: TGCAGTGCTAGTGACGCTAGCGGGACGCCTGAGCAGTTCTTC. Protein: CSASDASGTPEQFF.

This rearrangement joins TRBV12-3 or TRBV12-4 to TRBJ1-2; D is possibly TRBD1 (5 bases). Trimming took off 11 bases at V and 1 base at J, with 11 bases between the two ends. The CDR3 length is 12 residues. The CDR3 is CAPGRFNYGYTF. In DNA, the CDR3 is TGTGCCCCAGGGAGGTTTAACTATGGCTACACCTTC.

This clone was seen a few times. The chain carries TRBV4-1 and TRBJ1-1; no firm D call. There are 15 residues in the CDR3. Germline V gene lookup returns CDR1 MGHRA and CDR2 YSYEKL. Trimming shortened V by 4 bases and J by 0 bases, and 12 bases separated the two germline ends. CDR3 nucleotide sequence: TGCGCCAGCAGCCCCAGGTTCTCCATGAACACTGAAGCTTTCTTT. Translation: CASSPRFSMNTEAFF.

The chain carries TRBV19 and TRBJ2-3, with 11 positions matching TRBD2. CDR3 length: 17 amino acids. The V gene's germline CDR1 is LNHDA and CDR2 SQIVND (reference sequence). V lost 4 bases and J lost 2; bases outside the gene matches: 8. CDR3 in DNA: TGTGCCAGTAGTAAGCTAGCGGGGGGTTACCTCACAGATACGCAGTATTTT. It specifies CASSKLAGGYLTDTQYF.

The chain links TRBV5-1 to TRBJ1-5; D is undetermined. CDR1 SGHRS and CDR2 YFSETQ come from the germline V gene. V shed 1 base and J shed 3 bases, with 11 bases lying between them. The CDR3 runs 15 residues. The CDR3 here is CASSLFPGSNQPQHF. For the CDR3, the DNA is TGCGCCAGCAGCTTGTTCCCGGGATCCAATCAGCCCCAGCATTTT.

The chain carries TRBV10-3 and TRBJ1-2; TRBD1 agrees at 10 bases. This CDR3 has 15 amino acids. J was trimmed by 8 bases and V by 5 bases; bases with no gene match: 11. CDR1 ENHRY and CDR2 SYGVKD come from the germline V gene. The CDR3 bases are TGTGCCATCAGTCGGAGGGGACAGGGGATTTGGGGCTACACCTTC. It translates to CAISRRGQGIWGYTF.

The chain joins TRBV10-3 to TRBJ1-2; no clear D gene. Germline CDR1 ENHRY, CDR2 SYGVKD. The length of the CDR3 is 12 residues. The V and J ends lost 5 bases and 0 bases respectively, with 4 bases between them. Written as DNA, the CDR3 is TGTGCCATCAGTTTAGCTAACTATGGCTACACCTTC. Translating gives CAISLANYGYTF.

Of note for this clone: Other DNA sequences in this specimen translate into the identical CDR3. J is TRBJ1-1 and V is TRBV6-5; a weak D match, TRBD1 (6 bases). The CDR3 has 14 amino acids. The V end lost 2 bases, the J end lost 0 bases, and 7 bases lay between the germline ends. Germline V lookup: CDR1 MNHEY, CDR2 SVGAGI. The CDR3: CASSYGGMNTEAFF. In DNA form, the CDR3 reads TGTGCCAGCAGTTACGGGGGCATGAACACTGAAGCTTTCTTT.

This clone was seen only once. This chain uses TRBV6-4 with TRBJ1-1; 8 bases align to TRBD1. V was pared by 5 bases and J by 3 bases, with 2 bases of the junction left unmatched. The CDR3 extends over 13 amino acids. Per germline, CDR1 MRHNA and CDR2 SNTAGT. The CDR3 nucleotides read TGTGCCAGCAGTTCGGACAGGGACACTGAAGCTTTCTTT. This encodes CASSSDRDTEAFF.

The chain links TRBV11-3 to TRBJ1-1; D is ambiguous. The V end lost 3 bases, the J end lost 4 bases, and 6 bases lay between the germline ends. The germline V gene has CDR1 SGHNT and CDR2 YENEEA. The length of the CDR3 is 12 residues. The chain's CDR3 is CASSFPGTEAFF. As DNA, the CDR3 is TGTGCCAGCAGCTTTCCCGGCACTGAAGCTTTCTTT.

Details on this clone: In the same sample, other DNA sequences code for this CDR3. V is TRBV4-2 and J is TRBJ2-3; TRBD2 agrees at 8 bases. The CDR3 is 16 residues long. V lost 0 bases to trimming and J lost 4 bases; unmatched junction nucleotides: 6. Germline assignment: CDR1 LGHNA and CDR2 YNFKEQ. The CDR3 sequence: CASSQDRRGAADTQYF. The DNA for the CDR3 is TGTGCCAGCAGCCAAGATCGGCGGGGGGCAGCAGATACGCAGTATTTT.

The chain uses TRBV12-3 or TRBV12-4 and TRBJ1-4; D is undetermined. The CDR3 length is 13 residues. The V and J ends lost 2 bases and 6 bases respectively, with 7 bases between them. CDR3 region: CASSLLLYEKLFF. CDR3 DNA: TGTGCCAGCAGTTTATTACTCTATGAAAAACTGTTTTTT.

This sequence joins TRBV5-1 and TRBJ2-7; TRBD1 matches at 9 bases. CDR1 SGHRS and CDR2 YFSETQ come from the germline V gene. J gave up 5 bases and V 4 bases, and 7 bases lay outside the gene matches. This CDR3 has 14 amino acids. The CDR3 loop is CASSAGQGLDEQYF. The DNA of the CDR3 is TGCGCCAGCAGCGCGGGACAGGGTTTGGACGAGCAGTACTTC.

The rearrangement joins TRBV6-6 to TRBJ2-2, with D tentatively TRBD1 (5 bases). V gave up 6 bases and J gave up 4 bases, with 12 bases separating them. CDR3 length: 14 amino acids. Germline V gene data show CDR1 as MNHNY and CDR2 as SVGAGI (reference sequence). The CDR3 is CASRPGQGTGELFF. The CDR3 DNA reads TGTGCCAGCAGGCCCGGCCAGGGCACCGGGGAGCTGTTTTTT.

This clone was picked up one time. The chain uses TRBV5-1 and TRBJ1-2; 8 nucleotides agree with TRBD1. V trimming: 1 base; J trimming: 7 bases; junction bases outside the gene matches: 6. Germline V lookup: CDR1 SGHRS, CDR2 YFSETQ. This CDR3 region has 14 residues. The CDR3 DNA is TGCGCCAGCAGCTTGACGCAGGGGGCGTTTGGCTACACCTTC. Amino acids: CASSLTQGAFGYTF.

The chain links TRBV6-5 to TRBJ1-2; D perhaps matches TRBD1 (5 bases). Trimming removed 10 bases from V and 0 bases from J, with 12 bases in between. There are 13 residues in the CDR3. CDR1 MNHEY and CDR2 SVGAGI come from the germline V gene. The CDR3 spells CATKQASNYGYTF. DNA of the CDR3: TGTGCCACAAAACAGGCTTCTAACTATGGCTACACCTTC.

This clone turned up a few times. This chain uses TRBV30 with TRBJ2-7; TRBD1 aligns across 7 bases. Germline CDR1 is GTSNPN and CDR2 is SVGIG (reference sequence). The CDR3 covers 12 residues. With 3 bases clipped from V and 4 bases from J, the junction kept 3 bases outside the gene matches. CDR3 DNA: TGTGCCTGGAGCTTGGACAGGTACGAGCAGTACTTC. It specifies CAWSLDRYEQYF. The variable domain in full, completed from reference TRBV30 and TRBJ2-7, reads SQTIHQWPATLVQPVGSPLSLECTVEGTSNPNLYWYRQAAGRGLQLLFYSVGIGQISSEVPQNLSASRPQDRQFILSSKKLLLSDSGFYLCAWSLDRYEQYFGPGTRLTVT.

The J gene is TRBJ1-2, the V gene TRBV27, with D possibly TRBD1 on 5 matching bases. Germline CDR1 and CDR2: MNHEY and SMNVEV (reference sequence). Trimming took off 3 bases at V and 3 bases at J, with 14 bases between the two ends. The CDR3 runs to 15 residues. CDR3 DNA sequence: TGTGCCAGCAGTTTGTCGTCAGGGCGAGACTATGGCTACACCTTC. Translating gives CASSLSSGRDYGYTF.

CDR3 protein: CASSSTGDNTEAFF. The DNA for the CDR3 is TGTGCCAGCAGCTCTACAGGGGATAACACTGAAGCTTTCTTT. V and J are TRBV9 and TRBJ1-1, with 7 bases matching TRBD1. The germline gives CDR1 SGDLS, CDR2 YYNGEE. The V segment lost 4 bases and the J segment 2 bases; nucleotides outside the gene matches: 5. The CDR3 is made up of 14 amino acids.

The V gene is TRBV6-6, the J gene TRBJ1-1; D is uncertain. This CDR3 is 14 amino acids long. The germline V gene encodes CDR1 MNHNY and CDR2 SVGAGI (reference sequence). Trimming cost V 6 bases and J 1 base, with 12 bases left between them. CDR3 sequence (DNA): TGTGCCAGCAGCCTTCTGACATCGAACACTGAAGCTTTCTTT. As protein: CASSLLTSNTEAFF.

Written as DNA, the CDR3 is TGTGCCATCAGCTCAGGGGGCCGCGGAAACACCATATATTTT. The encoded protein is CAISSGGRGNTIYF. V is TRBV10-3 and J is TRBJ1-3, with TRBD1 matching over 8 bases. V was clipped by 6 bases and J by 4 bases; unmatched bases: 5. Germline CDR1 and CDR2: ENHRY and SYGVKD. CDR3 length: 14 amino acids.

This clone turned up a few times. The chain uses TRBV7-9 and TRBJ2-1; D is perhaps TRBD2 (6 bases). The germline V gene encodes CDR1 SEHNR and CDR2 FQNEAQ (reference sequence). V was trimmed by 8 bases and J by 6 bases, leaving 17 bases between them. CDR3 length equals 14 residues. CDR3 loop: CASVPPLAINEQFF. The CDR3 nucleotides read TGTGCCAGCGTCCCCCCGCTAGCGATCAATGAGCAGTTCTTC.

This clone turned up a few times. The V call is TRBV2, the J call TRBJ1-2, with TRBD1 matching over 7 bases. V was pared by 3 bases and J by 1 base, with 11 bases of the junction left unmatched. The CDR3 totals 17 residues. Germline values: CDR1 SNHLY, CDR2 FYNNEI. CDR3 sequence: CASSDPGTDLINYGYTF. The CDR3 nucleotides read TGTGCCAGCAGTGACCCCGGGACAGACCTTATTAACTATGGCTACACCTTC.

V usage is TRBV7-2 and J usage is TRBJ1-2; TRBD1 agrees at 10 bases. The V and J ends lost 0 bases and 4 bases, in that order; junction bases with no gene match: 2. Per germline, CDR1 SGHTA and CDR2 FQGNSA. CDR3 length equals 15 residues. The CDR3 protein is CASSLAGQGSYGYTF. The DNA of the CDR3 is TGTGCCAGCAGCTTAGCGGGACAGGGGAGCTATGGCTACACCTTC.

The rearrangement links TRBV19 to TRBJ1-4; D gene ambiguous. Trimming pared 7 bases from V and 8 bases from J, leaving 11 bases between. Looked up from germline, CDR1 is LNHDA and CDR2 is SQIVND (reference sequence). This CDR3 region has 12 residues. The CDR3 reads CASNRGWEKLFF. DNA for the CDR3: TGTGCCAGTAACCGGGGATGGGAAAAACTGTTTTTT.

This clone was found a few times. The V and J genes are TRBV15 and TRBJ1-4; D is unresolved. CDR1 and CDR2 from the germline V gene are LNHNV and YYDKDF (reference sequence). The CDR3 extends over 13 amino acids. Trimming pared 5 bases from V and 13 bases from J, leaving 17 bases between. The CDR3 sequence: CATSPRGRRRLFF. CDR3 in DNA: TGTGCCACCAGCCCCCGGGGTCGTAGAAGACTGTTTTTT.

The J gene is TRBJ2-2, the V gene TRBV10-3; 9 bases align to TRBD1. CDR1 is ENHRY and CDR2 is SYGVKD in the germline V gene. V gave up 7 bases and J gave up 4 bases; unmatched junction bases: 13. This CDR3 is built from 17 residues. CDR3 coding DNA: TGTGCCATCACCCCGAATCAGGGACAGGGTGCCACCGGGGAGCTGTTTTTT. Translated: CAITPNQGQGATGELFF.